The rows below give T cell receptor beta chains drawn from one sample of a study of T cell responses to AZD1222 COVID-19 vaccine. Using immunoSEQ multiplex PCR, the repertoire was profiled, and TCRdb retains in-frame clones only, with some absent. Here the sample spans 170,000 or so clones, about nine tenths being singletons. Sequenced here: peripheral blood, sampled on day 0 of AZD1222 vaccination. These TCRs come from an adult in good health. The CDR3 runs from the conserved cysteine through the conserved F or W. D genes are given only for firm matches. Size tells how often a clone was seen (once, few, many) or the class of an expanded clone, and some rows leave it out.

d_gene	v_gene	abundance	j_gene	CDR3nt	CDR3aa
-	TRBV6-5	-	TRBJ1-3	TGTGCCAGCAAATCAGGGATGCCGGGTACCATATATTTT	CASKSGMPGTIYF
-	TRBV5-6	once	TRBJ1-1	TGTGCCAGCAGCTTGACGGGCCCGAACACTGAAGCTTTCTTT	CASSLTGPNTEAFF
-	TRBV5-5	-	TRBJ1-1	TGTGCCAGCAGTCTGGGGACTATCGAAGCTTTCTTT	CASSLGTIEAFF
-	TRBV5-4	-	TRBJ1-1	TGTGCCAGCAGCGGGCGGACGGAGGGAGACACTGAAGCTTTCTTT	CASSGRTEGDTEAFF
-	TRBV30	-	TRBJ1-1	TGTGCCTGGAGTCCACAGGGAGTAGGGATGAACACTGAAGCTTTCTTT	CAWSPQGVGMNTEAFF
TRBD2	TRBV4-3	-	TRBJ2-5	TGCGCCAGCAGCCAAGAGGGAGCGGGGGTGATTGGGACCCAGTACTTC	CASSQEGAGVIGTQYF
TRBD2	TRBV7-3	-	TRBJ2-2	TGTGCCAGCAGCCCTAGCGGGTCAGGCACCGGGGAGCTGTTTTTT	CASSPSGSGTGELFF
-	TRBV6-1	-	TRBJ1-6	TGTGCCAGCAGTGAACGCCCGGACAGAGATAATTCACCCCTCCACTTT	CASSERPDRDNSPLHF
-	TRBV2	-	TRBJ1-6	TGTGCCAGCAGTGCCCTCCCGGGTGTTGGTTCACCCCTCCACTTT	CASSALPGVGSPLHF
-	TRBV15	-	TRBJ2-5	TGTGCCACCAGCAGAAGGGGGGGCGTAGAGACCCAGTACTTC	CATSRRGGVETQYF
-	TRBV7-2	-	TRBJ1-5	TGTGCCAGCAGCTTAGCGCCAGGCGGCAATCAGCCCCAGCATTTT	CASSLAPGGNQPQHF
-	TRBV5-4	-	TRBJ1-2	TGTGCCAGCAGCTTAGGGGGACGGGCTCCCTATGGCTACACCTTC	CASSLGGRAPYGYTF
TRBD1	TRBV7-9	-	TRBJ1-2	TGTGCCAGCAGCGTACCCGGGACAGGGGCCTCAAACTATGGCTACACCTTC	CASSVPGTGASNYGYTF
-	TRBV6-5	-	TRBJ1-1	TGTGCCAGCGGAGAACCCCCAGCGAACACTGAAGCTTTCTTT	CASGEPPANTEAFF
-	TRBV29-1	-	TRBJ2-7	TGCAGCTCCCGGGACTGGGGGGACGAGCAGTACTTC	CSSRDWGDEQYF
-	TRBV6-5	-	TRBJ1-2	TGTGCCAGCAGTTACTCGCAGGGATTCTATGGCTACACCTTC	CASSYSQGFYGYTF
TRBD1	TRBV9	-	TRBJ1-6	TGTGCCAGCAGCTCGGGGGGGACAGGCCCCTATAATTCACCCCTCCACTTT	CASSSGGTGPYNSPLHF